Sequencing of this TCR beta chain was carried out in a study of cytomegalovirus exposure and HLA in healthy donors. Study-wide context: The 100 million to 120 million unique TCR beta sequences, from around 200 million T cells, were found by an earlier analysis. Of around 400 genotyped donors, 75% to 90% grouped in the Caucasian-associated ancestry cluster. Findings and caveats of the study: As immune exposure information, only CMV serostatus was available. Specificity for CMV antigens was confirmed in vitro for a few of the CMV-associated chains.

PCR primers comprised 60 Vbeta and 13 Jbeta primers. The data were produced by immunoSEQ multiplex PCR, yet TCRdb's version contains in-frame clones alone and is incomplete. The repertoire holds about 160,000 clones, with approximately 79% as singletons. This clone was found a few times. What it binds is unknown. The sample consisted of PBMCs. The TCR sequence derives from a man in his sixties in good health and CMV-seronegative.

The CDR3 spells CASSPTSGTGYNEQFF. The CDR3, as DNA: TGTGCCAGCAGCCCGACAAGCGGGACAGGGTACAATGAGCAGTTCTTC. The chain has TRBV4-2 and TRBJ2-1; 9 bases align to TRBD1. V shed 4 bases and J 4 bases; nucleotides not matched to a gene: 8. Germline V lookup: CDR1 LGHNA, CDR2 YNFKEQ. This CDR3 region has 16 residues.